The next 17 T cell receptor beta chains were all read from a single sample in a study of regulatory T cells in long-lasting Graves disease. Time point defined: persistent/refractory GD, antithyroid drugs over 5 years with positive TRAb. RNA from PBMCs was the source of the TCR library. Construction of TCR beta libraries relied on iRepertoire HTBI primers and on Arm-PCR targeting CDR3 regions. TCRdb called the multiplex PCR reads again in MiXCR, with one record for every CDR3 protein. The table shows around 400,000 distinct CDR3 sequences, with 21% occurring only once. The specimen was peripheral blood mononuclear cells (PBMCs), collected when the disease was refractory, from a patient treated with antithyroid drugs. All receptors derive from a female donor with Graves disease.

This chain uses TRBV20-1 with TRBJ2-3, with 8 bases that match TRBD2. Germline V gene lookup returns CDR1 DFQATT and CDR2 SNEGSKA (reference sequence). Germline trimming cut 1 base from V and 4 bases from J; bases unmatched to any gene: 10. The CDR3 runs to 16 residues. Written as DNA, the CDR3 is TGCAGTGCTAGAGCCTCGCGGGGGGAGGGCGCAGATACGCAGTATTTT. Residues: CSARASRGEGADTQYF.

The table lists this clonotype with many counts. This CDR3 reads CSATSAGGPPTGELFF. For the CDR3, the DNA is TGCAGCGCCACCTCTGCGGGAGGGCCTCCCACCGGGGAGCTGTTTTTT. The genes are TRBV29-1 and TRBJ2-2; 9 bases are a match to TRBD2. The CDR3 is 16 residues long. Germline V gene lookup returns CDR1 SQVTM and CDR2 ANQGSEA. J lost 4 bases, V lost 7 bases, and 13 bases had no gene match.

In its sample, this clonotype was seen many times. The chain recombines TRBV2 with TRBJ2-7; 8 bases match TRBD2. The ends lost 2 bases at V and 5 bases at J; junction bases unmatched: 20. Germline loops: CDR1 SNHLY, CDR2 FYNNEI. The CDR3 is 19 residues long. CDR3 DNA: TGTGCCAGCAGTGAACTTGGTAGCCACGCTAGCGGGCGACGGGACGAGCAGTACTTC. It codes for CASSELGSHASGRRDEQYF.

This clonotype was seen a few times. The chain uses TRBV3-1 and TRBJ2-7; D gene uncertain. Per germline, CDR1 LGHDT and CDR2 YNNKEL (reference sequence). V was clipped by 6 bases and J by 2 bases, with 8 bases between them. This CDR3 is built from 12 residues. The CDR3 DNA follows: TGTGCCAGCAGTCGGAATACCTACGAGCAGTACTTC. Its translation: CASSRNTYEQYF.

V usage is TRBV29-1 and J usage is TRBJ2-7, with a possible D match to TRBD2 (5 bases). This CDR3 has 14 amino acids. The V end lost 2 bases, the J end lost 7 bases, and 18 bases lay between the germline ends. The V gene's germline CDR1 is SQVTM and CDR2 ANQGSEA. The CDR3 sequence: CSVEKSRALGEQYF. The CDR3 region has the DNA TGCAGCGTTGAAAAGTCGCGGGCTTTAGGGGAGCAGTACTTC.

This clonotype was seen more than once but under ten times. The chain couples TRBV10-1 to TRBJ2-2, with D perhaps given as TRBD1 or TRBD2 (5 bases each). This CDR3 spans 16 amino acids. CDR1 and CDR2 from the germline V gene are WNHNN and SYGVQD (reference sequence). Trimming stripped 8 bases from V and 0 bases from J, with 16 bases between. CDR3 nucleotides: TGCGCCAGCTCGAGGGATGGGACCCCGAACACCGGGGAGCTGTTTTTT. Translated, it gives CASSRDGTPNTGELFF.

To note about this clonotype: A much larger clone differs from this one at a single base, so this may be a read error. The chain couples TRBV5-5 to TRBJ1-4, with 8 bases that match TRBD1. Germline V lookup: CDR1 SGHKS, CDR2 YYEKEE (reference sequence). This CDR3 is 15 amino acids long. As DNA, the CDR3 is TGTACCAGCAGCTCTACAGGGGGTTCTAATGAAAAACTGTTTTTT. Protein product: CTSSSTGGSNEKLFF.

This clonotype has only a few counts. The V call is TRBV12-3 or TRBV12-4, the J call TRBJ2-1; D perhaps matches TRBD2 (6 bases). This CDR3 has 12 residues. The V end lost 5 bases, the J end lost 7 bases, and 9 bases lay between the germline ends. CDR3 coding DNA: TGTGCCAGCAGTCGGGACTTGAATGAGCAGTTCTTC. This encodes CASSRDLNEQFF.

This clonotype was found many times. The V gene is TRBV15, the J gene TRBJ1-2, with D unclear. This CDR3 spans 14 amino acids. Trimming cost V 0 bases and J 4 bases, with 9 bases left between them. CDR1 and CDR2 from the germline V gene are LNHNV and YYDKDF (reference sequence). The CDR3 DNA reads TGTGCCACCAGCAGAGATCATGAGGGCTATGGCTACACCTTC. Translation: CATSRDHEGYGYTF.

The chain joins TRBV30 to TRBJ1-5; D is undetermined. This CDR3 contains 14 residues. V was clipped by 0 bases and J by 4 bases, with 10 bases between them. Germline V gives CDR1 GTSNPN, CDR2 SVGIG (reference sequence). CDR3 protein: CAWSVLEGNQPQHF. The CDR3 DNA sequence: TGTGCCTGGAGTGTACTAGAGGGAAATCAGCCCCAGCATTTT.

This clonotype has at least ten counts. The gene calls are TRBV12-3 or TRBV12-4 and TRBJ2-7; a possible D gene is TRBD2 (5 bases). V was pared by 0 bases and J by 9 bases, with 15 bases between. This CDR3 contains 14 residues. The CDR3 DNA sequence: TGTGCCAGCAGTTTAGCGACGGGATCTCTATTGCAGTACTTC. It is translated as CASSLATGSLLQYF.

The V call is TRBV19, the J call TRBJ2-2; D is undetermined. Germline CDR1 and CDR2: LNHDA and SQIVND (reference sequence). The CDR3 runs to 16 residues. V was trimmed by 0 bases and J by 1 base, leaving 9 bases between them. The CDR3 DNA sequence: TGTGCCAGTAGTATAGATCTTACTGAGAACACCGGGGAGCTGTTTTTT. It yields the protein CASSIDLTENTGELFF. The variable domain in full, with the rest retrieved from reference TRBV19 and TRBJ2-2, is DGGITQSPKYLFRKEGQNVTLSCEQNLNHDAMYWYRQDPGQGLRLIYYSQIVNDFQKGDIAEGYSVSREKKESFPLTVTSAQKNPTAFYLCASSIDLTENTGELFFGEGSRLTVL.

This chain connects TRBV5-1 to TRBJ2-7; D is possibly TRBD1 (5 bases). V shed 4 bases and J shed 3 bases, with 14 bases lying between them. Germline V gives CDR1 SGHRS, CDR2 YFSETQ. The CDR3 is 14 amino acids. The CDR3 loop reads CASSRQGPDYEQYF. The CDR3 DNA reads TGCGCCAGCAGCCGTCAGGGCCCAGACTACGAGCAGTACTTC.

The chain has TRBV11-2 and TRBJ2-7, with 7 nucleotides matching TRBD2. Germline CDR1 reads SGHAT; CDR2 reads FQNNGV. Trimming took 8 bases from V and 0 from J; bases not matched to a gene: 4. This CDR3 spans 13 amino acids. CDR3: CASERGRSYEQYF. The DNA of the CDR3 is TGTGCCAGCGAGCGGGGACGCTCCTACGAGCAGTACTTC.

Many counts were recorded for this clonotype. The chain combines TRBV6-5 with TRBJ1-1; 7 nucleotides match TRBD1. The CDR3 is 15 residues long. Germline V gene data show CDR1 as MNHEY and CDR2 as SVGAGI. V was clipped by 1 base and J by 5 bases; unmatched bases: 7. This CDR3 is CASSYLGGDRTEAFF. The CDR3 DNA is TGTGCCAGCAGTTACTTAGGGGGCGACCGGACTGAAGCTTTCTTT.

This clonotype was counted ten times or more. This chain's CDR3 is CASSYPEETQYF. Written as DNA, the CDR3 is TGTGCCAGCAGTTACCCGGAAGAGACCCAGTACTTC. This chain uses TRBV6-2 or TRBV6-3 with TRBJ2-5, with no clear D. Trimming took off 2 bases at V and 3 bases at J, with 4 bases between the two ends. The CDR3 totals 12 residues. Germline V gives CDR1 MNHEY, CDR2 SVGEGT.

This clonotype occurred many times. The rearrangement links TRBV11-3 to TRBJ2-7, with TRBD2 identical over 9 bases. Per the germline V gene, CDR1 is SGHNT and CDR2 is YENEEA. V lost 2 bases, J lost 4 bases, and 15 bases stayed unmatched. CDR3 length: 18 residues. DNA for the CDR3: TGTGCCAGCAGCTTACCGACTAGCGGTACGGGGCGGGCTTACGAGCAGTACTTC. Its protein product is CASSLPTSGTGRAYEQYF. The full variable domain, completed using reference TRBV11-3 and TRBJ2-7, is EAGVVQSPRYKIIEKKQPVAFWCNPISGHNTLYWYLQNLGQGPELLIRYENEEAVDDSQLPKDRFSAERLKGVDSTLKIQPAELGDSAVYLCASSLPTSGTGRAYEQYFGPGTRLTVT.